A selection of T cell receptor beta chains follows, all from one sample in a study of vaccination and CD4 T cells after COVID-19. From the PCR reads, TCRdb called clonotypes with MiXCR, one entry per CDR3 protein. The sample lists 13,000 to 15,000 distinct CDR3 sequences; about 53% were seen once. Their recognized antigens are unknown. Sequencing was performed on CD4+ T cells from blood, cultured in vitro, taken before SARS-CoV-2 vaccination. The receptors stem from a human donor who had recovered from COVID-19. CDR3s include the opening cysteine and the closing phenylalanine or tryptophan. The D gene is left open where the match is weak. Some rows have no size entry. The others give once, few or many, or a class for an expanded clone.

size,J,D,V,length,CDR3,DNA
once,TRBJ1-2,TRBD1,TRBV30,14,CAWSRQGIEGGYTF,TGTGCCTGGAGTAGACAGGGAATTGAGGGGGGCTACACCTTC
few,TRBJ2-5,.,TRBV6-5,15,CASSYSLNLGETQYF,TGTGCCAGCAGTTACAGTCTTAACCTTGGAGAGACCCAGTACTTC
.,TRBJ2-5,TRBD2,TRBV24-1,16,CATSDRTSGSQETQYF,TGTGCCACCAGTGATAGGACTAGCGGGAGCCAAGAGACCCAGTACTTC
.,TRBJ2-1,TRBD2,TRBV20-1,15,CSAKLSGRTYNEQFF,TGCAGTGCGAAACTTAGCGGGAGGACCTACAATGAGCAGTTCTTC
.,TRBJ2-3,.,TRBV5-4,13,CASSLDRIDTQYF,TGTGCCAGCAGCTTAGACAGGATAGATACGCAGTATTTT
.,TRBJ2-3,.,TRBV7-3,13,CASSRWPRDTQYF,TGTGCCAGCAGCCGCTGGCCGAGGGATACGCAGTATTTT
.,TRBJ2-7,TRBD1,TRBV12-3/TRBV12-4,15,CASSFADRVNDEQYF,TGTGCCAGCAGTTTCGCCGACAGGGTGAACGACGAGCAGTACTTC
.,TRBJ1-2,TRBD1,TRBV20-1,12,CSGFRQGNGYTF,TGCAGTGGGTTTCGACAGGGCAATGGCTACACCTTC
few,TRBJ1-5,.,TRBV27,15,CASSFLPGLGQPQHF,TGTGCCAGCAGTTTTTTACCAGGGCTCGGGCAGCCCCAGCATTTT
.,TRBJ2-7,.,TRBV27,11,CASSYFYEQYF,TGTGCCAGCAGTTATTTCTACGAGCAGTACTTC
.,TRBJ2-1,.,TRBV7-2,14,CASSLASSYNEQFF,TGTGCCAGCAGCTTAGCGAGCTCCTACAATGAGCAGTTCTTC
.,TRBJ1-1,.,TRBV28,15,CASSPLGEASTEAFF,TGTGCCAGCAGTCCCTTGGGGGAGGCCAGCACTGAAGCTTTCTTT
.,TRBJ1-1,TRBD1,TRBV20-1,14,CSAHRQGARTEAFF,TGCAGTGCTCACAGACAGGGGGCGAGGACTGAAGCTTTCTTT
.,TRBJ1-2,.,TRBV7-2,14,CASSLRGRSHGYTF,TGTGCCAGCAGCTTACGCGGCCGCTCTCATGGCTACACCTTC
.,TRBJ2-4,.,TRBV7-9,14,CASSLDTGLNIQYF,TGTGCCAGCAGCTTAGATACAGGGCTGAACATTCAGTACTTC
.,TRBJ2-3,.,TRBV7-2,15,CASSLVAASTDTQYF,TGTGCCAGCAGCTTAGTAGCGGCGAGCACAGATACGCAGTATTTT
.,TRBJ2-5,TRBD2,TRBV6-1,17,CASTRTSGIGGGETQYF,TGTGCCAGCACCAGGACTAGCGGGATCGGAGGGGGGGAGACCCAGTACTTC
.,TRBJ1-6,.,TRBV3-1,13,CASSEALGSPLHF,TGTGCCAGCAGCGAAGCCTTAGGCTCACCCCTCCACTTT
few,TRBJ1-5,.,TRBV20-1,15,CSAREGGREDQPQHF,TGCAGTGCTAGAGAAGGGGGGAGGGAGGATCAGCCCCAGCATTTT
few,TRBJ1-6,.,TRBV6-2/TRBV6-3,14,CASSYPRYGSPLHF,TGTGCCAGCAGTTACCCGAGATATGGTTCACCCCTCCACTTT
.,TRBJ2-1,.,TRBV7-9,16,CASSLALGDTYNEQFF,TGTGCCAGCAGCTTAGCGCTCGGAGACACCTACAATGAGCAGTTCTTC
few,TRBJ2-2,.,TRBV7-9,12,CASSPRGGELFF,TGTGCCAGCAGCCCTCGGGGCGGGGAGCTGTTTTTT